The next 17 T cell receptor beta chains were all read from a single sample in a study of identifying expanded T cells in peripheral blood. Libraries were prepared by immunoSEQ multiplex PCR; TCRdb keeps only in-frame clonotypes and omits some of them. Of 90,000 or so clones listed, around 86% are singletons. Sequenced material: blood. The source is a person between 18 and 69 years old in good health.

The V gene is TRBV5-4, the J gene TRBJ2-7; TRBD1 aligns across 8 bases. Germline V gene sequence: CDR1 SGHNT, CDR2 YYREEE (reference sequence). The CDR3 covers 16 residues. V was clipped by 0 bases and J by 4 bases; unmatched bases: 9. The DNA for the CDR3 is TGTGCCAGCAGCTTGGCTCTCAACAGGGGGTTTTACGAGCAGTACTTC. It translates to CASSLALNRGFYEQYF.

This chain uses TRBV30 with TRBJ2-5, with D unresolved. Germline V CDR1 and CDR2: GTSNPN, SVGIG (reference sequence). The CDR3 loop spans 13 amino acids. The V end was cut by 0 bases, the J end by 4 bases, with 9 bases between. The chain's CDR3 is CAWSVGFPETQYF. The CDR3 DNA reads TGTGCCTGGAGTGTAGGGTTCCCAGAGACCCAGTACTTC.

The rearrangement joins TRBV5-1 to TRBJ2-7; D gene ambiguous. Germline V gene lookup returns CDR1 SGHRS and CDR2 YFSETQ. With 2 bases removed from V and 3 bases from J, the gap between germline ends came to 24 bases. The CDR3 length is 18 residues. CDR3 nucleotides: TGCGCCAGCAGCTTCGACTCCCACGCCTTTCCGACCAACTACGAGCAGTACTTC. Translation: CASSFDSHAFPTNYEQYF.

The chain has TRBV7-3 and TRBJ2-2, with D perhaps TRBD1 (5 bases). V gave up 9 bases and J gave up 0 bases, with 11 bases separating them. This CDR3 is 14 amino acids long. Germline V gene lookup returns CDR1 SGHTA and CDR2 FQGTGA. For the CDR3, the DNA is TGTGCCAGTAGGACATTCGCGAACACCGGGGAGCTGTTTTTT. Its translation is CASRTFANTGELFF. Full variable domain (rest looked up from reference TRBV7-3 and TRBJ2-2): GAGVSQTPSNKVTEKGKYVELRCDPISGHTALYWYRQSLGQGPEFLIYFQGTGAADDSGLPNDRFFAVRPEGSVSTLKIQRTERGDSAVYLCASRTFANTGELFFGEGSRLTVL.

This chain connects TRBV19 to TRBJ2-6; the D is unclear. The CDR3 runs to 14 residues. V was trimmed by 7 bases and J by 0 bases, leaving 7 bases between them. The germline V gene encodes CDR1 LNHDA and CDR2 SQIVND (reference sequence). The CDR3 is CASKATSGANVLTF. CDR3 nucleotides: TGTGCCAGTAAAGCGACCTCTGGGGCCAACGTCCTGACTTTC.

The CDR3 reads CASSQDIGRAEAFF. The CDR3 DNA is TGCGCCAGCAGCCAAGATATCGGCAGGGCCGAAGCTTTCTTT. The chain joins TRBV4-1 to TRBJ1-1, with D perhaps TRBD1 (5 bases). Trimming took 0 bases from V and 8 from J, leaving 13 bases between them. CDR3 length: 14 residues. Germline V gene sequence: CDR1 MGHRA, CDR2 YSYEKL.

There are a few counts of this clone. The CDR3 DNA sequence: TGTGCCAGCAGCGTAGAAGGGATAGCTTTCTTT. Protein sequence: CASSVEGIAFF. V gene TRBV9 combines with J gene TRBJ1-1, with unresolved D. There are 11 residues in the CDR3. Germline CDR1 reads SGDLS; CDR2 reads YYNGEE. The V gene lost 0 bases and the J gene lost 10 bases, with 7 bases spanning the gap.

The rearrangement uses TRBV30 and TRBJ2-1, with no clear D. Germline values: CDR1 GTSNPN, CDR2 SVGIG (reference sequence). V was clipped by 1 base and J by 4 bases, with 14 bases between them. The CDR3 sequence is 15 residues long. The CDR3 coding sequence is TGTGCCTGGAGTGGTGGAAGGGCCTCTTACAATGAGCAGTTCTTC. It specifies CAWSGGRASYNEQFF.

This clone was counted a single time. The CDR3 spells CAISPSGGATDTQYF. The CDR3 DNA reads TGTGCCATCAGCCCAAGCGGGGGGGCAACAGATACGCAGTATTTT. The chain links TRBV10-3 to TRBJ2-3; 10 bases match TRBD2. This CDR3 is built from 15 residues. V dropped 6 bases and J dropped 3; count of bases not matched to a gene: 6. Germline values: CDR1 ENHRY, CDR2 SYGVKD.

This clone was counted ten times or more. The chain combines TRBV6-5 with TRBJ1-3; D call uncertain. The CDR3 runs 15 residues. The V end was cut by 0 bases, the J end by 8 bases, with 14 bases between. The germline gives CDR1 MNHEY, CDR2 SVGAGI. The CDR3 reads CASSYSVMAGDTIYF. The DNA for the CDR3 is TGTGCCAGCAGTTACTCGGTAATGGCCGGAGACACCATATATTTT.

The genes are TRBV30 and TRBJ2-1; unclear D gene. CDR1 and CDR2 (germline): GTSNPN, SVGIG (reference sequence). The V end was cut by 0 bases, the J end by 4 bases, with 13 bases between. CDR3 length: 15 residues. This CDR3 reads CAWSVPIGRYNEQFF. CDR3 nucleotide sequence: TGTGCCTGGAGTGTCCCGATTGGGCGTTACAATGAGCAGTTCTTC. Based on the CDR3 plus reference TRBV30 and TRBJ2-1, the full variable domain is SQTIHQWPATLVQPVGSPLSLECTVEGTSNPNLYWYRQAAGRGLQLLFYSVGIGQISSEVPQNLSASRPQDRQFILSSKKLLLSDSGFYLCAWSVPIGRYNEQFFGPGTRLTVL.

This chain uses TRBV4-1 with TRBJ1-6; 9 bases agree with TRBD1. This CDR3 contains 16 residues. Germline assignment: CDR1 MGHRA and CDR2 YSYEKL. V lost 0 bases and J lost 8; bases outside the gene matches: 5. CDR3 region: CASSQDQGQGDSPLHF. CDR3 sequence (DNA): TGCGCCAGCAGCCAAGATCAGGGACAGGGTGATTCACCCCTCCACTTT.

A few counts support this clone. The genes are TRBV4-3 and TRBJ1-1; 8 bases agree with TRBD1. V lost 4 bases, J lost 2 bases, and 9 bases stayed unmatched. This CDR3 is 16 amino acids long. The germline CDR1 and CDR2 sequences are LGHNA and YSLEER. This chain's CDR3 is CASSPGQGEFNTEAFF. The CDR3 DNA sequence: TGCGCCAGCAGCCCAGGACAGGGAGAGTTCAACACTGAAGCTTTCTTT.

The rearrangement links TRBV5-6 to TRBJ1-1, with 8 bases identical to TRBD1. The CDR3 totals 14 residues. Trimming cost V 0 bases and J 5 bases; bases outside gene matches: 3. Germline values: CDR1 SGHDT, CDR2 YYEEEE. The CDR3 spells CASSLGHRGTEAFF. CDR3 DNA sequence: TGTGCCAGCAGCTTGGGGCACAGGGGGACTGAAGCTTTCTTT. Full variable domain (missing parts from reference TRBV5-6 and TRBJ1-1): DAGVTQSPTHLIKTRGQQVTLRCSPKSGHDTVSWYQQALGQGPQFIFQYYEEEERQRGNFPDRFSGHQFPNYSSELNVNALLLGDSALYLCASSLGHRGTEAFFGQGTRLTVV.

This chain links TRBV27 with TRBJ2-7; D call uncertain. The germline V gene encodes CDR1 MNHEY and CDR2 SMNVEV (reference sequence). V was shortened by 3 bases and J by 7 bases, with 13 bases between the two germline ends. The CDR3 is 13 amino acids. This chain's CDR3 is CASSLHKISEQYF. In DNA form, the CDR3 reads TGTGCCAGCAGTTTGCATAAAATTTCAGAGCAGTACTTC.

This clone was seen once. This chain connects TRBV30 to TRBJ2-2; D uncertain. The CDR3 spans 14 residues. CDR1 GTSNPN and CDR2 SVGIG come from the germline V gene (reference sequence). Here the CDR3 reads CGLESPRSTGELFF. CDR3 nucleotide sequence: TGTGGCCTGGAGTCACCCAGATCCACCGGGGAGCTGTTTTTT. Combining the CDR3 with reference TRBV30 and TRBJ2-2 gives the whole variable domain SQTIHQWPATLVQPVGSPLSLECTVEGTSNPNLYWYRQAAGRGLQLLFYSVGIGQISSEVPQNLSASRPQDRQFILSSKKLLLSDSGFYLCGLESPRSTGELFFGEGSRLTVL.

This chain connects TRBV15 to TRBJ2-3; tentative D call: TRBD2 (5 bases). V dropped 3 bases and J dropped 3 bases, with 10 bases sitting between them. Germline V lookup: CDR1 LNHNV, CDR2 YYDKDF (reference sequence). CDR3 length equals 14 residues. Here the CDR3 DNA reads TGTGCCACCAGCAGGGATAAGCGGACAGATACGCAGTATTTT. The encoded protein is CATSRDKRTDTQYF.